These T cell receptor beta chains were read from a single sample in a study of T cell changes during pregnancy in multiple sclerosis. Method: immunoSEQ multiplex PCR; TCRdb's copy keeps in-frame clones and lacks some. The table includes about 87,000 clones, approximately 92% detected once. The material was peripheral blood, obtained in the third trimester of pregnancy. These receptors were collected from a female donor in good health, enrolled as a control in a pregnancy study. The CDR3 runs from the conserved cysteine through the conserved F or W. The D gene is left open where the match is weak.

V gene	J gene	D gene	CDR3 protein
TRBV6-1	TRBJ1-3	.	CAGGERGGNTIYF
TRBV28	TRBJ2-7	TRBD1	CASSLLPGGTYEQYF
TRBV5-4	TRBJ2-5	.	CASSPRGETQYF
TRBV6-6	TRBJ1-5	TRBD1	CASSLDRGSNQPQHF
TRBV27	TRBJ2-1	.	CASSKLGGLGAAGEQFF
TRBV7-9	TRBJ1-4	.	CASSIWTVSTNEKLFF
TRBV28	TRBJ1-1	.	CASSTTQMEAFF
TRBV7-9	TRBJ2-2	.	CASSLEGAGELFF
TRBV28	TRBJ2-7	TRBD2	CASSPPQRLSGSYEQYF
TRBV10-3	TRBJ2-7	TRBD1	CAISEQGDYEQYF
TRBV11-2	TRBJ2-3	TRBD1	CASRRTGSTDTQYF
TRBV28	TRBJ2-7	TRBD2	CASGLAGGTYEQYF
TRBV28	TRBJ1-1	.	CASRGVPNTEAFF
TRBV2	TRBJ2-7	.	CASGLSYEQYF
TRBV28	TRBJ2-5	.	CASSLYAGPSETQYF
TRBV6-1	TRBJ2-2	TRBD2	CASSEAAGPLLRELFF
TRBV27	TRBJ2-2	TRBD2	CASFPGGSTTGELFF
TRBV5-1	TRBJ2-7	.	CASSFGSGPYEQYF
TRBV11-2	TRBJ2-7	.	CASSSRGPVYEQYF
TRBV30	TRBJ1-1	.	CAWSTGQMNTEAFF
TRBV6-1	TRBJ2-7	TRBD2	CASSLLADSSYEQYF
TRBV7-9	TRBJ2-3	TRBD2	CASSLGLAGGGGMGTQYF
TRBV5-4	TRBJ2-3	TRBD2	CASSLGVSGSSGDTQYF
TRBV4-2	TRBJ2-7	.	CASSQDKMSSYEQYF
TRBV14	TRBJ2-5	.	CASSRAGETQYF
TRBV18	TRBJ2-7	TRBD1	CASSPGTGSSYEQYF
TRBV5-1	TRBJ2-7	TRBD1	CASRPGTGAYEQYF
TRBV9	TRBJ2-5	.	CASSGNSNQETQYF
TRBV5-1	TRBJ1-2	TRBD1	CAGSPMDRSGGYTF
TRBV6-1	TRBJ2-7	.	CASSELGRLEQYF
TRBV2	TRBJ1-5	.	CASSDPKLNQPQHF
TRBV11-2	TRBJ2-7	TRBD2	CASSPGAGPNYEQYF
TRBV6-5	TRBJ2-7	.	CASSSDRESYEQYF
TRBV5-1	TRBJ2-7	TRBD1	CASSPGTVASYEQYF
TRBV20-1	TRBJ2-7	.	CSAYRQEQYF
TRBV28	.	TRBD1	CASSLDRGTYEQYF
TRBV2	TRBJ1-2	TRBD1	CASRGGTDYGYTF
TRBV2	TRBJ1-1	.	CASSGDRSNTEAFF
TRBV4-1	TRBJ2-7	TRBD2	CASSQDLPILAGAPYEQYF
TRBV9	TRBJ2-6	TRBD2	CASSVGLAGPHSGANVLTF
TRBV5-4	TRBJ1-1	TRBD1	CASSVRQGPLNTEAFF
TRBV2	TRBJ1-4	TRBD1	CASSRNRGYEKLFF
TRBV30	TRBJ2-7	TRBD2	CAWMGPGLAPTYEQYF
TRBV5-1	TRBJ2-5	.	CASRTGAIQETQYF
TRBV19	TRBJ2-2	.	CASSIKGNSYTGELFF
TRBV5-1	TRBJ2-3	TRBD2	CASSFGLAGVEADTQYF
TRBV5-6	TRBJ2-7	TRBD1	CASSLQGAREQYF
TRBV2	TRBJ2-5	.	CASSSSDRQFGETQYF
TRBV27	TRBJ1-5	TRBD1	CASSLGTGNQPQHF
TRBV2	TRBJ2-7	.	CASSDPGGVYEQYF
TRBV14	TRBJ2-5	.	CASSQLRDQETQYF
TRBV5-6	TRBJ2-3	.	CASSPAGTVSTDTQYF
TRBV7-8	TRBJ2-1	TRBD2	CASSSPGGVGSYNEQFF
TRBV25-1	TRBJ2-2	.	CASSGANTGELFF